These T cell receptor beta chains were read from a single sample in a study of blood T cell repertoires in COVID-19. Profiling relied on immunoSEQ multiplex PCR, and the TCRdb table lists in-frame clones only, not all of them. The sample includes about 140,000 clones, 84% of them seen just once. Sequencing was done on a sample of PBMCs or T cells enriched from blood (not recorded which). All receptors come from a man aged 35 to 55 with acute COVID-19. The CDR3 runs from the conserved cysteine through the conserved F or W. D genes are given only for firm matches.

D gene,J gene,V gene,CDR3 DNA,CDR3 protein
.,TRBJ2-2,TRBV19,TGTGCCAGTAGCCAAGCCCGCGGGACCGGGGAGCTGTTTTTT,CASSQARGTGELFF
TRBD1,TRBJ1-4,TRBV13,TGTGCCAGCAGCCGGGGCGGACAGGGAAGCGAAAAACTGTTTTTT,CASSRGGQGSEKLFF
.,TRBJ1-4,TRBV4-3,TGCGCCAGCAGCCAAGATCTAGAGGGATCTAATGAAAAACTGTTTTTT,CASSQDLEGSNEKLFF
TRBD1,TRBJ2-2,TRBV18,TGTGCCAGCTCAGACAGGGGGAAACGATCCGGGGAGCTGTTTTTT,CASSDRGKRSGELFF
TRBD2,TRBJ2-7,TRBV28,TGTGCCAGCAGTTTTCCTCCGGGAGGGGGTGTCAACGAGCAGTACTTC,CASSFPPGGGVNEQYF
TRBD2,TRBJ2-1,TRBV3-1/TRBV3-2,TGTGCCAGCAGCCAAGGACTAGCGGCTTACGTGGAGCAGTTCTTC,CASSQGLAAYVEQFF
TRBD1,TRBJ2-1,TRBV24-1,TGTGCCACCAGTGATTCCGGGACAGGGTGGAATGAGCAGTTCTTC,CATSDSGTGWNEQFF
.,TRBJ1-5,TRBV27,TGTGCCAGCCGGGGACAAACGGGTCAGCCCCAGCATTTT,CASRGQTGQPQHF
TRBD1,TRBJ1-6,TRBV5-4,TGTGCCAGCAGCTCTGACAGGGGGGGTCAGTCACCCCTCCACTTT,CASSSDRGGQSPLHF
.,TRBJ2-7,TRBV9,TGTGCCAGCAGCGTAGATGCCAGGTCCTACGAGCAGTACTTC,CASSVDARSYEQYF
.,TRBJ1-4,TRBV5-1,TGCGCCAGCAGCATCACTGCAACTAATGAAAAACTGTTTTTT,CASSITATNEKLFF
.,TRBJ1-2,TRBV7-9,TGTGCCAGCAGCTTAAGACAGGAGATGCGTGGCTACACCTTC,CASSLRQEMRGYTF
TRBD2,TRBJ2-5,TRBV6-2/TRBV6-3,TGTGCCAGCAGTTACGATAGCGGGGGGGCCGCAGTACACGCCCAGTACTTC,CASSYDSGGAAVHAQYF
TRBD1,TRBJ1-3,TRBV3-1/TRBV3-2,TGTGCCAGCAGCCAAGAACGGGGACAGGGGTCCAATACTGGAAACACCATATATTTT,CASSQERGQGSNTGNTIYF
TRBD1,TRBJ2-3,TRBV4-3,TGCGCCAGCAGCCAAGAGACAGGGGCCCGCACAGATACGCAGTATTTT,CASSQETGARTDTQYF
TRBD2,TRBJ2-7,TRBV5-1,TGCGCCAGCAGCTTGGGAGGGAGGGACTACGAGCAGTACTTC,CASSLGGRDYEQYF
.,TRBJ2-4,TRBV4-2,TGTGCCAGCAGCCAATCCGGGGATAACATTCAGTACTTC,CASSQSGDNIQYF
.,TRBJ2-3,TRBV20-1,TGCAGTGCTAGTGAGGACACAGGAACAGATACGCAGTATTTT,CSASEDTGTDTQYF
TRBD2,TRBJ2-5,TRBV5-1,TGCGCCAGCAGCTTGTCGCAGCGGGGAGCCGTAATAGAGACCCAGTACTTC,CASSLSQRGAVIETQYF
.,TRBJ2-2,TRBV19,TGTGCCAGTAGCGGGCAGGGTTACACCGGGGAGCTGTTTTTT,CASSGQGYTGELFF
TRBD1,TRBJ1-5,TRBV19,TGTGCCAGTAGGCGACAGGGTACCAATCAGCCCCAGCATTTT,CASRRQGTNQPQHF